These 10 T cell receptor beta chains originate from one sample sequenced in a study of cytomegalovirus exposure and HLA in healthy donors. PCR involved 60 Vbeta and 13 Jbeta primers. Sequenced by immunoSEQ multiplex PCR; TCRdb stores in-frame clones only, minus some. This table holds 150,000 or so clones, about 74% found once. Input material: PBMCs. Receptors originate from a woman aged 40 to 55 in good health and CMV-seronegative.

This clone was seen just once. A read error may account for a junction end that differs from germline. V is TRBV5-1 and J is TRBJ2-7; 8 bases fit TRBD2. The CDR3 contains 14 residues. CDR1 is SGHRS, CDR2 YFSETQ, per germline. The CDR3 sequence is CASSTSGRSSEQYF. DNA for the CDR3: TGCGCCAGCAGCACAAGCGGGAGATCCTCCGAGCAGTACTTC.

This clone was detected a few times. The chain combines TRBV27 with TRBJ2-2; tentative D call: TRBD2 (7 bases). Germline V gives CDR1 MNHEY, CDR2 SMNVEV (reference sequence). This CDR3 spans 15 amino acids. V was pared by 3 bases and J by 2 bases, with 10 bases between. CDR3 sequence (DNA): TGTGCCAGCAGTTTCGGGGGGCACAACACCGGGGAGCTGTTTTTT. Translation: CASSFGGHNTGELFF.

The V call is TRBV2, the J call TRBJ1-5; D might be TRBD1 (5 bases). Germline CDR1 is SNHLY and CDR2 is FYNNEI. Trimming stripped 8 bases from V and 3 bases from J, with 14 bases between. The CDR3 has 14 residues. The CDR3 here is CASRGVPTNQPQHF. Written as DNA, the CDR3 is TGTGCCAGCCGGGGGGTCCCGACCAATCAGCCCCAGCATTTT.

The rearrangement uses TRBV2 and TRBJ1-5; D remains ambiguous. The V gene's germline CDR1 is SNHLY and CDR2 FYNNEI. The CDR3 totals 13 residues. Between the trimmed V and J ends, which lost 7 bases and 5 bases, there was a span of 12 bases. CDR3 amino acids: CASNAGIYQPQHF. CDR3 nucleotide sequence: TGTGCCAGCAATGCGGGAATTTATCAGCCCCAGCATTTT.

This clone was counted a few times. This chain uses TRBV4-2 with TRBJ2-3, with TRBD2 matching over 8 bases. The CDR3 runs to 14 residues. V shed 4 bases and J 9 bases; nucleotides not matched to a gene: 9. CDR1 and CDR2 from the germline V gene are LGHNA and YNFKEQ. CDR3 protein: CASSPGGGLLTQYF. The CDR3 DNA is TGTGCCAGCAGCCCGGGAGGGGGACTGTTGACGCAGTATTTT.

The rearrangement uses TRBV29-1 and TRBJ2-7, with 12 bases aligning to TRBD1. The CDR3 covers 13 residues. CDR1 is SQVTM and CDR2 is ANQGSEA in the germline V gene. The J segment lost 5 bases and the V segment lost 7 bases, leaving 6 bases of the junction unmatched. The CDR3 DNA reads TGCAGCGGGCAGGGACAGGGGGCCCACGAGCAGTACTTC. Protein product: CSGQGQGAHEQYF.

About this clone itself: A read error may account for a junction end that differs from germline. This chain joins TRBV5-6 and TRBJ2-3; 12 bases are a match to TRBD2. The germline gives CDR1 SGHDT, CDR2 YYEEEE. There are 14 residues in the CDR3. CDR3 residues: CASSLALAGGREFF. The CDR3 bases are TGTGCCAGCAGCTTGGCACTAGCGGGAGGACGAGAATTTTTT.

This rearrangement joins TRBV5-6 to TRBJ2-2; D ambiguous. The CDR3 extends over 16 amino acids. Germline values: CDR1 SGHDT, CDR2 YYEEEE. V lost 0 bases and J 0 bases, leaving 9 bases between the germline ends. The CDR3 here is CASSLVQTSNTGELFF. In DNA form, the CDR3 reads TGTGCCAGCAGCTTGGTACAGACGTCGAACACCGGGGAGCTGTTTTTT.

The chain joins TRBV7-9 to TRBJ1-2, with no clear D. Germline CDR1 is SEHNR and CDR2 is FQNEAQ (reference sequence). CDR3 size: 16 residues. V was cut by 1 base and J by 6 bases, with 18 bases left in between. The CDR3 sequence: CASSLVQDWGANGYTF. The CDR3 region has the DNA TGTGCCAGCAGCTTAGTTCAAGATTGGGGAGCAAATGGCTACACCTTC.

The rearrangement joins TRBV2 to TRBJ2-5, with D perhaps TRBD1 (6 bases). Per germline, CDR1 SNHLY and CDR2 FYNNEI. The CDR3 totals 12 residues. Trimming removed 7 bases at V and 7 bases at J, with 13 bases between. The CDR3 coding sequence is TGTGCCAGCATGGCAGGGGCGGGGACCCAGTACTTC. The encoded protein is CASMAGAGTQYF. The whole variable domain, filled in from reference TRBV2 and TRBJ2-5, reads EPEVTQTPSHQVTQMGQEVILRCVPISNHLYFYWYRQILGQKVEFLVSFYNNEISEKSEIFDDQFSVERPDGSNFTLKIRSTKLEDSAMYFCASMAGAGTQYFGPGTRLLVL.